These 24 T cell receptor beta chains were all obtained from the same sample, sequenced in a study of cytomegalovirus exposure and HLA in healthy donors (dated 2017 in TCRdb). The library relied on the immunoSEQ multiplex PCR assay. For the multiplex PCR, a mixture combining 60 forward primers for TCR Vbeta segments and 13 reverse primers for TCR Jbeta segments was used. The clones in this table, taken by TCRdb from immuneACCESS, are in-frame only. Not every clone is retained; where verified, under half of the shortfall comes from an unresolved V gene, and the cause of the rest is unknown. Present in this sample are around 150,000 clones, 79% of which were seen just once. The ten largest clones take up about 3.7% of the sample. The sample was PBMCs. These receptors were collected from a human donor in good health.

As DNA, the CDR3 is TGTGCCAGCAGCCAGAGACTAGCGTCCACCGGGGAGCTGTTTTTT. This gives the protein CASSQRLASTGELFF. The chain joins TRBV4-2 to TRBJ2-2; TRBD2 aligns across 8 bases. Germline-derived CDR1 and CDR2 are LGHNA and YNFKEQ. This CDR3 has 15 amino acids. Trimming took 3 bases from V and 4 from J; bases not matched to a gene: 4.

The V and J genes are TRBV7-9 and TRBJ2-7; TRBD2 aligns across 8 bases. Trimming removed 6 bases from V and 4 bases from J; junction bases left unmatched: 11. Germline V gene sequence: CDR1 SEHNR, CDR2 FQNEAQ (reference sequence). CDR3 length equals 15 residues. This CDR3 is CASSPGLGDVYEQYF. The CDR3 DNA follows: TGTGCCAGCAGTCCGGGACTAGGGGATGTATACGAGCAGTACTTC.

The chain employs TRBV13 and TRBJ2-1; 9 positions agree with TRBD1. This CDR3 region has 16 residues. The V and J ends lost 3 bases and 9 bases, in that order; junction bases with no gene match: 12. Germline V lookup: CDR1 PRHDT, CDR2 FYEKMQ (reference sequence). Written as DNA, the CDR3 is TGTGCCAGCAGCTTCAGGACAGGGGTGATGGTGGGTGAGCAGTTCTTC. Amino acid sequence: CASSFRTGVMVGEQFF.

The chain recombines TRBV27 with TRBJ2-7; 7 nucleotides align to TRBD1. Losses at the gene ends were 2 bases for V and 3 bases for J; bases not matched to a gene: 16. This CDR3 contains 18 residues. CDR1 MNHEY and CDR2 SMNVEV come from the germline V gene (reference sequence). CDR3 in amino acids: CASSLGQVGWGQYYEQYF. Here the CDR3 DNA reads TGTGCCAGCAGTTTAGGACAGGTGGGTTGGGGGCAATACTACGAGCAGTACTTC.

This chain uses TRBV7-6 with TRBJ2-1; TRBD2 matches 7 bases. Germline loops: CDR1 SGHVS, CDR2 FNYEAQ. V lost 4 bases and J lost 3; bases outside the gene matches: 9. CDR3 length equals 16 residues. In DNA, the CDR3 is TGTGCCAGCAGCTCCTCAGTTAGCGGGCGCTACAATGAGCAGTTCTTC. It is translated as CASSSSVSGRYNEQFF.

By share, this clone ranks as medium-sized. The J gene is TRBJ1-1, the V gene TRBV5-5; a weak D match, TRBD1 (5 bases). The CDR3 covers 15 residues. Between the trimmed V and J ends, which lost 0 bases and 4 bases, there was a span of 13 bases. Per the germline V gene, CDR1 is SGHKS and CDR2 is YYEKEE (reference sequence). The CDR3, as DNA: TGTGCCAGCAGCTTGGTTCTGGGGAGGGGCACTGAAGCTTTCTTT. Its protein product is CASSLVLGRGTEAFF. The full variable domain, its missing parts supplied by reference TRBV5-5 and TRBJ1-1, is DAGVTQSPTHLIKTRGQQVTLRCSPISGHKSVSWYQQVLGQGPQFIFQYYEKEERGRGNFPDRFSARQFPNYSSELNVNALLLGDSALYLCASSLVLGRGTEAFFGQGTRLTVV.

J is TRBJ1-4 and V is TRBV6-1; 7 nucleotides line up with TRBD1. V lost 6 bases, J lost 5 bases, and 6 bases stayed unmatched. CDR3 size: 14 residues. Germline loops: CDR1 MNHNS, CDR2 SASEGT. The CDR3 DNA is TGTGCCAGCAGGGGGACAGCCGAGAATGAAAAACTGTTTTTT. Amino acid sequence: CASRGTAENEKLFF.

This chain links TRBV27 with TRBJ2-1; 7 positions match TRBD2. V gave up 5 bases and J gave up 6 bases; unmatched junction bases: 13. Germline lookup yields CDR1 MNHEY and CDR2 SMNVEV (reference sequence). The length of the CDR3 is 16 residues. Written as DNA, the CDR3 is TGTGCCAGCAGTAATCTAGCGGTTCAATACCCCAATGAGCAGTTCTTC. It yields the protein CASSNLAVQYPNEQFF.

The CDR3 loop is CASRIGGEGANVLTF. CDR3 sequence (DNA): TGCGCCAGCAGAATCGGGGGGGAAGGGGCCAACGTCCTGACTTTC. The V call is TRBV5-1, the J call TRBJ2-6, with 8 bases lining up with TRBD2. V trimming: 5 bases; J trimming: 4 bases; junction bases outside the gene matches: 5. The CDR3 runs to 15 residues. Germline-derived CDR1 and CDR2 are SGHRS and YFSETQ.

A few counts support this clone. This chain links TRBV5-5 with TRBJ1-1, with D uncertain. Germline V gives CDR1 SGHKS, CDR2 YYEKEE (reference sequence). The CDR3 is 13 amino acids. Trimming removed 0 bases at V and 3 bases at J, with 6 bases between. The CDR3 region is CASSLEADTEAFF. The CDR3, as DNA: TGTGCCAGCAGCTTGGAGGCGGACACTGAAGCTTTCTTT.

This chain links TRBV6-5 with TRBJ1-5; 10 positions agree with TRBD1. Germline V lookup: CDR1 MNHEY, CDR2 SVGAGI. CDR3 size: 15 residues. J gave up 3 bases and V 6 bases, and 5 bases lay outside the gene matches. CDR3 in amino acids: CASSRTGGDNQPQHF. As DNA, the CDR3 is TGTGCCAGCAGCAGGACAGGGGGTGACAATCAGCCCCAGCATTTT.

The chain links TRBV6-5 to TRBJ2-5, with D uncertain. CDR3 length: 13 amino acids. Germline loops: CDR1 MNHEY, CDR2 SVGAGI. Trimming removed 4 bases from V and 2 bases from J, with 8 bases in between. The CDR3 is CASSFTEQETQYF. For the CDR3, the DNA is TGTGCCAGCAGTTTTACAGAGCAAGAGACCCAGTACTTC.

The V call is TRBV6-1, the J call TRBJ1-1; 7 nucleotides line up with TRBD1. This CDR3 has 15 amino acids. CDR1 is MNHNS, CDR2 SASEGT, per germline. Losses at the gene ends were 4 bases for V and 0 bases for J; bases not matched to a gene: 5. CDR3 sequence: CASSGTGTVNTEAFF. The CDR3 coding sequence is TGTGCCAGCAGTGGAACCGGGACAGTGAACACTGAAGCTTTCTTT.

The chain combines TRBV2 with TRBJ1-6, with D maybe TRBD1 (5 bases). With 3 bases removed from V and 10 bases from J, the gap between germline ends came to 13 bases. The CDR3 sequence is 14 residues long. Germline V gives CDR1 SNHLY, CDR2 FYNNEI. The DNA of the CDR3 is TGTGCCAGCAGTGAGGTAGGGGTGGAATCACCCCTCCACTTT. Its translation: CASSEVGVESPLHF.

The V gene is TRBV19, the J gene TRBJ2-7, with D possibly being TRBD1 (6 bases). V lost 7 bases and J 6 bases, leaving 19 bases between the germline ends. This CDR3 region has 14 residues. Per germline, CDR1 LNHDA and CDR2 SQIVND (reference sequence). Here the CDR3 reads CASNRDGSASEQYF. The CDR3 nucleotides read TGTGCCAGTAACAGGGACGGGTCTGCGAGCGAGCAGTACTTC.

The rearrangement uses TRBV2 and TRBJ1-6, with TRBD1 as a possible D gene (5 bases). The CDR3 spans 17 residues. Germline V gene data show CDR1 as SNHLY and CDR2 as FYNNEI. Trimming shortened V by 3 bases and J by 0 bases, and 12 bases separated the two germline ends. CDR3 coding DNA: TGTGCCAGCAGTGACGGCGGGGCCGGCTCCTATAATTCACCCCTCCACTTT. Encoded protein: CASSDGGAGSYNSPLHF.

This chain links TRBV7-2 with TRBJ1-1; tentative D call: TRBD1 (6 bases). CDR3 length: 16 amino acids. V lost 1 base, J lost 1 base, and 13 bases lay in between. Germline CDR1 and CDR2: SGHTA and FQGNSA. CDR3 nucleotide sequence: TGTGCCAGCAGCTTAGTTTTTGACAGGTCGAACACTGAAGCTTTCTTT. Protein: CASSLVFDRSNTEAFF. The variable domain in full, completed from reference TRBV7-2 and TRBJ1-1, reads GAGVSQSPSNKVTEKGKDVELRCDPISGHTALYWYRQSLGQGLEFLIYFQGNSAPDKSGLPSDRFSAERTGGSVSTLTIQRTQQEDSAVYLCASSLVFDRSNTEAFFGQGTRLTVV.

J is TRBJ2-3 and V is TRBV10-1, with unresolved D. Trimming took off 1 base at V and 0 bases at J, with 11 bases between the two ends. CDR3 length: 16 residues. Germline lookup yields CDR1 WNHNN and CDR2 SYGVQD (reference sequence). The CDR3 protein is CASSEFGQTSTDTQYF. Here the CDR3 DNA reads TGCGCCAGCAGTGAGTTTGGTCAGACAAGCACAGATACGCAGTATTTT.

This sequence joins TRBV30 and TRBJ2-3; 8 bases match TRBD1. This CDR3 is built from 15 residues. Germline V gene lookup returns CDR1 GTSNPN and CDR2 SVGIG (reference sequence). The trim removed 5 bases at V and 2 bases at J, leaving 9 bases unmatched. CDR3 sequence: CAWGQGQPSTDTQYF. The DNA for the CDR3 is TGTGCCTGGGGACAGGGTCAGCCTTCCACAGATACGCAGTATTTT.

The CDR3 DNA is TGCGCCAGCAGCTTGGGACAGGGATCCTACAATGAGCAGTTCTTC. It is translated as CASSLGQGSYNEQFF. The rearrangement links TRBV5-1 to TRBJ2-1; 7 bases fit TRBD1. In germline, CDR1 is SGHRS, CDR2 YFSETQ. The CDR3 is 15 residues long. V lost 0 bases and J lost 1; bases outside the gene matches: 1. Supplemented by reference TRBV5-1 and TRBJ2-1, the full variable domain reads KAGVTQTPRYLIKTRGQQVTLSCSPISGHRSVSWYQQTPGQGLQFLFEYFSETQRNKGNFPGRFSGRQFSNSRSEMNVSTLELGDSALYLCASSLGQGSYNEQFFGPGTRLTVL.

This clone was seen just once. The genes are TRBV11-3 and TRBJ1-4; 7 bases agree with TRBD1. This CDR3 comprises 17 residues. The trim removed 3 bases at V and 6 bases at J, leaving 13 bases unmatched. Germline lookup yields CDR1 SGHNT and CDR2 YENEEA. CDR3 region: CASSFNESGTVYEKLFF. CDR3 DNA: TGTGCCAGCAGCTTTAACGAGAGTGGGACAGTATATGAAAAACTGTTTTTT.

The V gene is TRBV19, the J gene TRBJ2-2; a weak D match, TRBD2 (6 bases). Germline CDR1 reads LNHDA; CDR2 reads SQIVND (reference sequence). V was trimmed by 4 bases and J by 1 base, leaving 13 bases between them. The CDR3 totals 16 residues. CDR3 region: CASSSIRTMNTGELFF. In DNA form, the CDR3 reads TGTGCCAGTAGTAGTATACGGACTATGAACACCGGGGAGCTGTTTTTT.

This chain uses TRBV5-4 with TRBJ2-2, with a possible D match to TRBD1 (6 bases). V lost 0 bases and J lost 9, with 15 bases in between. Germline V lookup: CDR1 SGHNT, CDR2 YYREEE (reference sequence). CDR3 length: 15 amino acids. CDR3 coding DNA: TGTGCCAGCAGCTTGGACAGGGAAAGGGGTCGGGAGCTGTTTTTT. This codes for CASSLDRERGRELFF.

This clone was seen a handful of times. The J gene is TRBJ1-3, the V gene TRBV2; TRBD1 matches 10 bases. The CDR3 totals 16 residues. V shed 2 bases and J 6 bases; nucleotides not matched to a gene: 7. Germline V CDR1 and CDR2: SNHLY, FYNNEI. The CDR3 protein is CASSELMTGGENTIYF. The CDR3 nucleotides are TGTGCCAGCAGTGAACTGATGACAGGGGGCGAAAACACCATATATTTT. The entire variable domain, with the rest obtained from reference TRBV2 and TRBJ1-3, is as follows: EPEVTQTPSHQVTQMGQEVILRCVPISNHLYFYWYRQILGQKVEFLVSFYNNEISEKSEIFDDQFSVERPDGSNFTLKIRSTKLEDSAMYFCASSELMTGGENTIYFGEGSWLTVV.